This is a list of T cell receptor beta chains from one sample in a study of control samples from healthy donors and cancer patients. This table comes from immunoSEQ multiplex PCR, and its TCRdb copy is limited to in-frame clones, with some not included. The data show around 130,000 clones, more than 75% seen once. Input material: blood. All receptors come from a man aged 25-45 years in good health. Both conserved end residues are part of each CDR3.

J	V	CDR3
TRBJ2-3	TRBV5-8	CASSFSSTDTQYF
TRBJ1-3	TRBV6-5	CATLTDGNTIYF
TRBJ2-7	TRBV12-3/TRBV12-4	CASMLDYEQYF
TRBJ1-5	TRBV6-5	CASSAGINSNQPQHF
TRBJ1-2	TRBV6-2/TRBV6-3	CASSLGDYGYTF
TRBJ1-5	TRBV9	CASSGGTAYSNQPQHF
TRBJ1-1	TRBV20-1	CSASSNRGRITLNTEAFF
TRBJ1-6	TRBV2	CASRRALADNSPLHF
TRBJ1-2	TRBV4-1	CASSHGRGGLGEGYTF
TRBJ1-1	TRBV9	CASSLTGLGTEAFF
TRBJ1-1	TRBV24-1	CATSDRQGEAFF
TRBJ1-4	TRBV27	CASSPDRARNEKLFF
TRBJ2-1	TRBV18	CASSPPNERILYNEQFF
TRBJ1-1	TRBV9	CASSVVGQNTEAFF
TRBJ2-1	TRBV7-3	CASSGLQGGVDEQFF
TRBJ1-2	TRBV7-2	CASSGGGGVGGYTF
TRBJ1-1	TRBV7-2	CASSRDSEAFF
TRBJ1-4	TRBV2	CASSEMGQSNEKLFF
TRBJ1-2	TRBV29-1	CSVDSRGGDNYGYTF
TRBJ2-5	TRBV19	CASSIKGREETQYF
TRBJ2-2	TRBV18	CASSANTGELFF
TRBJ2-3	TRBV28	CASASPSDTQYF
TRBJ1-2	TRBV3-1/TRBV3-2	CASSYSVTGGTNYGYTF
TRBJ1-2	TRBV4-2	CASARDSTYGYTF
TRBJ1-5	TRBV30	CAWSRQGDQPQHF
TRBJ1-5	TRBV10-2	CASRSGGDQPQHF
TRBJ1-2	TRBV6-5	CASNEGPQNYGYTF
TRBJ1-1	TRBV3-1/TRBV3-2	CASSQSGQTHIAAFF
TRBJ1-4	TRBV7-9	CASRQGQLEKLFF
TRBJ1-4	TRBV7-9	CASSSSQGGEKLFF
TRBJ1-1	TRBV6-6	CASSPRGNPPEAFF
TRBJ2-5	TRBV11-2	CASSLSPARGRETQYF
TRBJ1-2	TRBV5-6	CASSRQANYGYTF
TRBJ1-2	TRBV19	CASSQLNYGYTF
TRBJ1-3	TRBV7-2	CASSLVAAEGSGNTIYF
TRBJ1-2	TRBV29-1	CSGGDGYGYTF
TRBJ2-1	TRBV5-4	CASSLASSSGGANEQFF
TRBJ1-6	TRBV30	CAWTGGVGSPLHF
TRBJ1-1	TRBV7-8	CASSLVGGDGTEAFF
TRBJ2-2	TRBV3-1/TRBV3-2	CASSHRSAGRTGELFF
TRBJ1-1	TRBV12-3/TRBV12-4	CASSFGRGEAFF
TRBJ2-2	TRBV7-9	CASSAGLYTGELFF
TRBJ1-5	TRBV6-5	CASSLGDGLVPQHF
TRBJ2-2	TRBV9	CASSPGTVNTGELFF
TRBJ2-5	TRBV29-1	CSVEGATSGAPGEAQYF